Below are 26 T cell receptor beta chains sequenced from a single sample in a study of cytomegalovirus exposure and HLA in healthy donors. PCR employed 60 Vbeta and 13 Jbeta primers. Clones were read by immunoSEQ multiplex PCR, and TCRdb kept only the in-frame ones, dropping some. Of approximately 190,000 clones in the sample, around 86% were seen once. Sequenced sample: PBMCs. The receptor source for this set is a man in his forties in good health and CMV-seropositive.

The chain links TRBV27 to TRBJ2-7; D perhaps matches TRBD2 (6 bases). Trimming cost V 10 bases and J 4 bases, with 23 bases left between them. This CDR3 comprises 15 residues. Germline CDR1 is MNHEY and CDR2 is SMNVEV (reference sequence). The CDR3 DNA is TGTGCCACCGGGTGGGGCGGGGCCCTGGGGTACGAGCAGTACTTC. Translation: CATGWGGALGYEQYF.

The chain has TRBV28 and TRBJ1-1, with D uncertain. The CDR3 is 11 residues long. The V gene's germline CDR1 is MDHEN and CDR2 SYDVKM. V lost 9 bases to trimming and J lost 6 bases, with 11 bases between them. CDR3 nucleotide sequence: TGTGCCAGTTCCGTCACGGCTGAAGCTTTCTTT. This encodes CASSVTAEAFF.

The J gene is TRBJ1-1, the V gene TRBV20-1, with D unclear. Germline V lookup: CDR1 DFQATT, CDR2 SNEGSKA (reference sequence). This CDR3 is built from 11 residues. Trimming removed 3 bases at V and 5 bases at J, with 7 bases between. The DNA for the CDR3 is TGCAGTGCTAGGGTCCGGACTGAAGCTTTCTTT. Translation: CSARVRTEAFF.

The V call is TRBV12-5, the J call TRBJ1-4, with 7 bases lining up with TRBD1. Per the germline V gene, CDR1 is LGHNT and CDR2 is FRNRAP. There are 16 residues in the CDR3. The trim removed 6 bases at V and 5 bases at J, leaving 12 bases unmatched. The DNA of the CDR3 is TGTGCTAGTGGATACGGGACAGAAAAAGGAAATGAAAAACTGTTTTTT. Encoded protein: CASGYGTEKGNEKLFF.

This chain links TRBV5-1 with TRBJ2-7; tentative D call: TRBD2 (5 bases). The germline gives CDR1 SGHRS, CDR2 YFSETQ. V gave up 0 bases and J gave up 3 bases, with 10 bases separating them. CDR3 length: 14 amino acids. In DNA form, the CDR3 reads TGCGCCAGCAGCTTGGATGGGAGAGGCTACGAGCAGTACTTC. Protein: CASSLDGRGYEQYF.

The chain recombines TRBV13 with TRBJ2-1, with 8 bases identical to TRBD1. In germline, CDR1 is PRHDT, CDR2 FYEKMQ (reference sequence). J was trimmed by 8 bases and V by 4 bases; bases with no gene match: 1. The CDR3 contains 12 residues. CDR3 DNA: TGTGCCAGCAGCTCGGACAGGGATGAGCAGTTCTTC. Its translation: CASSSDRDEQFF.

In nucleotides, the CDR3 is TGTGCCAGCAGCTTAGCGGGGCCAGGGGTTCCTGGAAACACCATATATTTT. It encodes CASSLAGPGVPGNTIYF. The chain has TRBV7-8 and TRBJ1-3, with D possibly TRBD1 on 6 matching bases. V dropped 0 bases and J dropped 2 bases, with 14 bases sitting between them. Germline lookup yields CDR1 SGHVS and CDR2 FQNEAQ. The CDR3 spans 17 residues.

The chain uses TRBV6-1 and TRBJ2-5; 7 bases agree with TRBD1. With V trimmed by 5 bases and J by 7 bases, 10 bases remained unmatched. Germline V lookup: CDR1 MNHNS, CDR2 SASEGT. The CDR3 extends over 14 amino acids. The CDR3 bases are TGTGCCAGCAGTCCTCGGGACAGCTTAGTGACCCAGTACTTC. Protein product: CASSPRDSLVTQYF.

The chain joins TRBV5-4 to TRBJ2-7, with TRBD1 matching over 9 bases. After removal of 4 bases from V and 4 bases from J, the junction contained 3 bases not matched to a gene. Germline V gene data show CDR1 as SGHNT and CDR2 as YYREEE (reference sequence). The CDR3 sequence is 13 residues long. The CDR3 sequence is CASSEQGAYEQYF. In DNA, the CDR3 is TGTGCCAGCAGCGAACAGGGGGCATACGAGCAGTACTTC.

The chain combines TRBV6-5 with TRBJ2-7; D not resolved. CDR1 is MNHEY, CDR2 SVGAGI, per germline. This CDR3 has 16 residues. V dropped 0 bases and J dropped 2 bases, with 14 bases sitting between them. CDR3 sequence: CASSYSVLADTYEQYF. CDR3 DNA sequence: TGTGCCAGCAGTTACTCCGTTCTTGCAGATACCTACGAGCAGTACTTC.

The sample holds a few counts of this clone. The chain is built from TRBV6-5 and TRBJ1-1; D gene uncertain. The CDR3 runs 13 residues. Trimming left V 6 bases short and J 5 bases short, with 13 bases between. Germline V gene lookup returns CDR1 MNHEY and CDR2 SVGAGI. CDR3 nucleotide sequence: TGTGCCAGCAGCTTCCAAGAGGGAACTGAAGCTTTCTTT. Translated, it gives CASSFQEGTEAFF.

This clone was seen more than once but under ten times. The chain combines TRBV15 with TRBJ2-7; TRBD1 matches 8 bases. The V segment lost 1 base and the J segment 3 bases; nucleotides outside the gene matches: 5. CDR3 length: 15 residues. Germline CDR1 is LNHNV and CDR2 is YYDKDF (reference sequence). The DNA for the CDR3 is TGTGCCACCAGCAGAGTACGGGACAGGTACTACGAGCAGTACTTC. Residues: CATSRVRDRYYEQYF.

Note on this clone: At one boundary the junction diverges from the germline segment, which might be a read error. The same CDR3 can be traced to other DNA sequences in this sample. The chain joins TRBV18 to TRBJ1-2; no reliable D call. Looked up from germline, CDR1 is KGHSH and CDR2 is LQKENI. This CDR3 region has 13 residues. This CDR3 is CASSPLTERGYTF. The CDR3 region has the DNA TGCGCCAGCTCACCCTTGACGGAGAGGGGCTACACCTTC.

The chain is built from TRBV2 and TRBJ1-4, with 9 bases matching TRBD1. Looked up from germline, CDR1 is SNHLY and CDR2 is FYNNEI. This CDR3 region has 14 residues. V gave up 6 bases and J gave up 6 bases; unmatched junction bases: 5. The CDR3 region is CASSGQGRDEKLFF. CDR3 nucleotide sequence: TGTGCCAGCAGCGGACAGGGGCGGGATGAAAAACTGTTTTTT.

In its sample, this clone was seen once. The chain combines TRBV9 with TRBJ1-1; 7 positions match TRBD1. The CDR3 runs to 14 residues. Per germline, CDR1 SGDLS and CDR2 YYNGEE. V lost 4 bases, J lost 5 bases, and 8 bases stayed unmatched. The CDR3 coding sequence is TGTGCCAGCAGCAGACAGGGAGTAGGAACTGAAGCTTTCTTT. Translating it yields CASSRQGVGTEAFF.

The chain uses TRBV14 and TRBJ1-2, with 8 positions matching TRBD1. Germline V gene sequence: CDR1 SGHDN, CDR2 FVKESK. V shed 4 bases and J 4 bases; nucleotides not matched to a gene: 8. The CDR3 runs to 15 residues. The CDR3 DNA sequence: TGTGCCAGCAGCCCGCAGGGGGCCCAACCCTATGGCTACACCTTC. As protein: CASSPQGAQPYGYTF.

The rearrangement uses TRBV5-4 and TRBJ2-5; a possible D gene is TRBD1 (6 bases). The ends were cut back, 3 bases at V and 3 bases at J, with 12 bases in the middle. Germline CDR1 and CDR2: SGHNT and YYREEE (reference sequence). There are 14 residues in the CDR3. DNA for the CDR3: TGTGCCAGCAGCTCAACGGGACATGAAGAGACCCAGTACTTC. Translating it yields CASSSTGHEETQYF.

The chain employs TRBV7-8 and TRBJ2-1; a possible D gene is TRBD2 (6 bases). The CDR3 sequence is 16 residues long. V was clipped by 4 bases and J by 3 bases, with 16 bases between them. Germline V CDR1 and CDR2: SGHVS, FQNEAQ. As DNA, the CDR3 is TGTGCCAGCAGCTCCCCACCGGGACTTCTCTACAATGAGCAGTTCTTC. As protein: CASSSPPGLLYNEQFF.

This clone is a singleton in its sample. J is TRBJ1-4 and V is TRBV6-1; no reliable D call. This CDR3 has 14 amino acids. The V end was cut by 6 bases, the J end by 3 bases, with 11 bases between. Looked up from germline, CDR1 is MNHNS and CDR2 is SASEGT. The CDR3 region has the DNA TGTGCCAGCAGCCCGGTGGAGGCTAATGAAAAACTGTTTTTT. Protein: CASSPVEANEKLFF.

The chain carries TRBV7-3 and TRBJ2-2, with 7 bases lining up with TRBD1. Germline V gene sequence: CDR1 SGHTA, CDR2 FQGTGA. V lost 6 bases to trimming and J lost 3 bases; unmatched junction nucleotides: 4. The CDR3 contains 14 residues. The CDR3 loop reads CASRRTGDTGELFF. In DNA form, the CDR3 reads TGTGCCAGCAGACGAACAGGGGACACCGGGGAGCTGTTTTTT.

The V call is TRBV10-3, the J call TRBJ2-3; 7 nucleotides agree with TRBD2. CDR1 and CDR2 (germline): ENHRY, SYGVKD. J lost 0 bases, V lost 10 bases, and 4 bases had no gene match. The CDR3 sequence is 13 residues long. The CDR3 loop reads CATAGDSTDTQYF. CDR3 DNA sequence: TGTGCCACCGCGGGGGATAGCACAGATACGCAGTATTTT.

The chain has TRBV7-6 and TRBJ1-1; TRBD1 aligns across 8 bases. Germline lookup yields CDR1 SGHVS and CDR2 FNYEAQ. CDR3 length: 15 amino acids. Trimming cost V 4 bases and J 2 bases; bases outside gene matches: 6. The CDR3 reads CASSSLQGVNTEAFF. In DNA form, the CDR3 reads TGTGCCAGCAGCTCCCTACAGGGGGTAAACACTGAAGCTTTCTTT. The variable domain in full, with the rest retrieved from reference TRBV7-6 and TRBJ1-1, is GAGVSQSPRYKVTKRGQDVALRCDPISGHVSLYWYRQALGQGPEFLTYFNYEAQQDKSGLPNDRFSAERPEGSISTLTIQRTEQRDSAMYRCASSSLQGVNTEAFFGQGTRLTVV.

This chain links TRBV7-2 with TRBJ1-6; a possible D gene is TRBD1 (6 bases). The CDR3 covers 17 residues. The germline V gene has CDR1 SGHTA and CDR2 FQGNSA. The V gene lost 1 base and the J gene lost 9 bases, with 19 bases spanning the gap. CDR3 loop: CASSLGLGGLGSSPLHF. CDR3 bases: TGTGCCAGCAGCTTAGGGTTAGGGGGTCTGGGAAGTTCACCCCTCCACTTT.

As concerns this clone: One end of the junction is discordant with germline, which a read error may explain. V gene TRBV29-1 combines with J gene TRBJ2-5, with 10 bases identical to TRBD2. This CDR3 is built from 15 residues. CDR1 is SQVTM, CDR2 ANQGSEA, per germline. The DNA of the CDR3 is TGCAGCGCTGAAGTAGCGGGGGGCCGACAAGAGACCCAGTACTTC. Encoded protein: CSAEVAGGRQETQYF.

J is TRBJ2-7 and V is TRBV5-1, with TRBD2 as a possible D gene (5 bases). Looked up from germline, CDR1 is SGHRS and CDR2 is YFSETQ. Trimming shortened V by 1 base and J by 5 bases, and 13 bases separated the two germline ends. This CDR3 has 14 amino acids. The CDR3 here is CASSLRAAGDEQYF. The CDR3 region has the DNA TGCGCCAGCAGCTTGAGGGCCGCCGGGGACGAGCAGTACTTC.

The chain recombines TRBV6-1 with TRBJ2-4; TRBD1 is a possible D gene (5 bases). The CDR3 has 15 amino acids. Germline V gene data show CDR1 as MNHNS and CDR2 as SASEGT. Deletions cut 6 bases from V and 0 bases from J, with 12 bases between. In nucleotides, the CDR3 is TGTGCCAGCAGACCCCTGGGGCTAGCCAAAAACATTCAGTACTTC. Protein: CASRPLGLAKNIQYF.